This T cell receptor (beta chain) was recorded in a study of T cells in localized non-small cell lung cancer. Study-level points and caveats: Adjacent lung was found to contain a median around 56 of the top 100 tumor clones.

Turning to this clone: Its antigen is undetermined.

The CDR3 is made up of 15 amino acids. From germline, CDR1 is LNHNV and CDR2 YYDKDF (reference sequence). Trimming took off 5 bases at V and 5 bases at J, with 19 bases between the two ends. Sequencing was performed with immunoSEQ multiplex PCR; in TCRdb, only in-frame clones are kept and a portion is missing. The profile shows over 30,000 clones, around 86% of them singletons. This sequence joins TRBV15 and TRBJ2-7; TRBD2 might be the D (5 bases). This TCR came from a male donor aged 60 or over with stage III lung adenocarcinoma. The specimen was peripheral blood, collected before any cancer treatment. The CDR3 nucleotides are TGTGCCACCAGCGGAGGAAGGACTCGGATGGACGAGCAGTACTTC. This gives the protein CATSGGRTRMDEQYF.